This T cell receptor (beta chain) came from a study of T cell changes during pregnancy in multiple sclerosis (dated by TCRdb to between 2019 and 2020). For the study in its entirety: The study examined how the T cell repertoire changed over the course of pregnancy in women with multiple sclerosis.

The germline V gene encodes CDR1 MNHEY and CDR2 SVGAGI. The CDR3 goes from the cysteine to the phenylalanine over 15 residues. Just CDR3 DNA is preserved here, 45 bases in frame from base 1. Trimming removed 2 bases from V and 4 bases from J; the gene matches leave 6 bases unexplained. The method was the immunoSEQ multiplex PCR assay. TCRdb carries this immuneACCESS record with in-frame sequences only. Its versions omit some clonotypes, under half of them owing to an unresolved V gene in the studies checked, with the rest unexplained. The sample records about 40,000 clones, roughly 93% of which are singletons. In total, the top ten clones hold about 8% of the sample. A note on this clone: Its cognate antigen has yet to be identified. The sample holds no much larger clone one base away, and base qualities are not on file.

The specimen was CD8+ T cells from peripheral blood mononuclear cells, collected in the third trimester of pregnancy. Recombination connected TRBV6-5 to TRBJ2-5; 8 central nucleotides agree with TRBD2. The clonotype originates from a female donor with multiple sclerosis, enrolled in a pregnancy study. The nucleotide sequence reads as follows: TGTGCCAGCAGTTACGCCGGGGGGGCCGGAGAGACCCAGTACTTC. The resulting protein is CASSYAGGAGETQYF.